This TCR beta chain was captured in a study of T cell responses to AZD1222 COVID-19 vaccine (dated by TCRdb to about 2021). Looking at the study overall: A total of 230 to 250 trial participants underwent TCR sequencing, of whom 207 had received two doses of AZD1222 and around 25 had received two doses of the MenACWY control vaccine. Trial participants were enrolled by age into subgroups of 18-55, 56-69 and 70-plus years, and 148, 28 and 57 TCR-sequenced participants, respectively, were included in these subgroups. Study-wide conclusions, independent of this receptor: In the small 56-69-year group, the increase in depth fell short of significance, most likely because of low power. Vaccine-associated CD4 TCRs spanned the whole spike protein, with dominant responses in regions 160-218 and 743-854. Epitopes outside the regions mutated in the B.1.351 and B.1.1.7 variants were reportedly recognized by nearly half of the unique spike-specific TCRs. Conclusions about previously exposed vaccinees are limited because only a handful of AZD1222 recipients were SARS-CoV-2 seropositive at baseline. Because no day 14 peak-response samples were available, repertoires were characterized only after the peak T cell response. After two AZD1222 doses, both the breadth and the depth of spike-specific TCRs were significantly higher than at day 0 and than in MenACWY recipients. Participants were mostly white British and included more females than males, and it was suggested by the authors that clonal diversity may have been underestimated.

The CDR3, from cysteine to phenylalanine, totals 13 residues. The CDR3 DNA has 39 bases and is translated from base 1. CDR1 and CDR2 were assigned from the germline V gene as MNHEY and SVGAGI. V trim: 7 bases; J trim: 5 bases; unmatched bases: 7. The sample's time point label, in plain terms: about 28 days (+/-7) after the second vaccine dose. AZD1222 recipients whose second dose came at about 4 weeks and those whose second dose came at about 12 weeks were combined into one group, since spike-specific TCR depth and breadth did not differ between the two schedules. Samples from vaccinated people were obtained from the UK trials COV001 and COV002, which included a single-blind randomized controlled phase 2/3 trial of AZD1222 (ChAdOx1 nCoV-19) in healthy adults. For TCRbeta chain sequencing, PBMC samples from trial participants were taken at day 0 and at day 28 after the second dose. This clone was detected once. Its antigen is still unknown. No base qualities exist here, and no much larger clone lies one base off it.

The CDR3 regions of human TCRbeta chains were analyzed by immunosequencing. The authors' analysis ran thus. Repertoire TCRs were checked for matches against a reference library of SARS-CoV-2-specific TCRs that had been generated using the MIRA antigen-specificity platform. Breadth was defined as the fraction of unique TCRs that were SARS-CoV-2-associated. Depth was defined as the fraction of total T cells that were SARS-CoV-2-associated. Using the MIRA data, every spike-specific TCR was mapped to the spike region that the TCR reacted to and assigned to either a CD4 or a CD8 class. Log10-transformed breadth and depth values were compared by one-way ANOVA with Sidak's multiple comparisons tests. TCRdb took this table from immuneACCESS and kept in-frame rearrangements with V and J called. Such tables lack part of the clones; where checked against another copy, unresolved V genes explain under half of the gap, and the rest is unexplained. V and J calls and clone size are as listed in that table; D and trimming were resolved from the DNA. The sample table records about 140,000 clones; 80% to 95% of these occur just once. The ten largest clones capture 3.6% of the sample.

The clonotype originates from an adult who received the AZD1222 COVID-19 vaccine. The source material was peripheral blood, sampled 28 days after the second AZD1222 dose. The rearrangement joined TRBV6-5 to TRBJ1-1, and 7 bases in between align with TRBD1. The bases are TGTGCCAGCACCAGGGGGAGGGAAACTGAAGCTTTCTTT. Protein translation: CASTRGRETEAFF.